This T cell receptor beta chain is from a study of blood T cells in healthy people across ages. Study results and limitations: With donor CMV status unknown, expanded clonotype changes were possibly confounded.

Germline V gives CDR1 SGHTA, CDR2 FQGNSA. The CDR3 is 17 amino acids. With a J-beta primer mix and a sample-barcoded 5' primer, a second PCR ran about 7 to 12 cycles. A template-switch adaptor that had 12 random nucleotides put a tag on each cDNA molecule. TCRdb re-analysed the 5' RACE reads in MiXCR, keeping a single row per CDR3 protein. The sample shows about 670,000 distinct CDR3 sequences, roughly half of them seen only once. Donor samples were obtained from healthy Caucasian individuals from Russia, aged about 6 to 95. The authors extracted at least 6 micrograms of total RNA per sample. Concerning this clonotype: Antigen specificity is unknown. This could be a read error, since a much larger clone is one nucleotide away.

This clonotype was sampled from a woman older than 75 in good health. Sample: blood. The chain is built from TRBV7-2 and TRBJ2-3; 12 nucleotides match TRBD2. Written as DNA, the CDR3 is TGTGCCCGCAGCTCGGGACTAGCGGGCGGGTACACAGATACGCAGTATTTT. Its translation is CARSSGLAGGYTDTQYF.